This T cell receptor beta chain derives from a study of OX40 agonist ivuxolimab in advanced cancers. Study in general: Ivuxolimab, an agonistic anti-OX40 (CD134) antibody, was given to patients. General study results and limits: Clonal expansion was seen in CD4+ and CD8+ blood T cells by week 6 at 0.1 to 3.0 mg/kg. On average, CD8+ T cells had more expanded clones than CD4+.

Profiled with immunoSEQ multiplex PCR; TCRdb holds only in-frame clones, not every one. This table holds around 74,000 clones, about four fifths found once. There are 13 residues in the CDR3. V dropped 6 bases and J dropped 5 bases, with 13 bases sitting between them. Germline V gene sequence: CDR1 SNHLY, CDR2 FYNNEI. The table lists this clone with a few counts. Its antigen is unidentified. Patients with a history of autoimmune disease or on systemic immunosuppression were excluded. Sequences were derived from CD4+ or CD8+ T cells sorted from blood, sampled in a trial of the OX40 agonist ivuxolimab. The source of this sequence is an adult with an advanced solid tumor such as melanoma, head and neck, liver or kidney cancer. V is TRBV2 and J is TRBJ2-5, with D perhaps TRBD1 (7 bases). The CDR3 sequence: CASRETGRETQYF. The CDR3 DNA follows: TGTGCCAGCAGGGAGACAGGGAGGGAGACCCAGTACTTC. Based on the CDR3 plus reference TRBV2 and TRBJ2-5, the full variable domain is EPEVTQTPSHQVTQMGQEVILRCVPISNHLYFYWYRQILGQKVEFLVSFYNNEISEKSEIFDDQFSVERPDGSNFTLKIRSTKLEDSAMYFCASRETGRETQYFGPGTRLLVL.